In this sample, the clone carrying this T cell receptor beta chain turned up once. Its matching antigen is unknown. Using a J-beta primer mix together with a sample-barcoded 5' primer, a second PCR was run for roughly 6 to 11 cycles. From the 5' RACE reads, TCRdb called clonotypes with MiXCR, one entry per CDR3 protein. The data hold some 1.8 million distinct CDR3 sequences, with about two fifths observed a single time. This sample is drawn from a study of blood T cells in healthy people across ages. Study-wide results and limits: Higher diversity, along with more naive CD4+ cells, distinguished long-lived donors from aged donors. Estimates of diversity drawn from one million T cells were considered underestimates.

Germline-derived CDR1 and CDR2 are LGHNA and YNFKEQ. The CDR3 consists of 15 residues. The V gene lost 0 bases and the J gene lost 2 bases, with 10 bases spanning the gap. The receptor comes from a human donor in good health. The chain employs TRBV4-2 and TRBJ1-2; D call uncertain. The sample taken for sequencing was blood. The CDR3 here is CASSQDPTRNYGYTF. As DNA, the CDR3 is TGTGCCAGCAGCCAAGATCCAACTCGGAACTATGGCTACACCTTC.